This T cell receptor beta chain was obtained from a study of blood T cell repertoires in COVID-19. Study background: The analysed material was cDNA or gDNA that came from T cells, B-cell-depleted T cells, or PBMCs.

In the authors' methods: Estimation of nucleated cell counts relied on the amplification of reference gene primers. Sequencing used immunoSEQ multiplex PCR; TCRdb keeps in-frame clones, though not all of them. The DNA was the basis for D and trimming; V, J and clone size are from that table. Among about 270,000 clones, 80% to 90% were seen once, and the ten largest hold approximately 2.3%. This CDR3 is built from 14 residues. The V and J ends lost 9 bases and 5 bases respectively, with 19 bases between them. The V gene's germline CDR1 is LNHDA and CDR2 SQIVND (reference sequence). V usage is TRBV19 and J usage is TRBJ1-1, with D possibly matching TRBD1 (6 bases). Sequenced input: peripheral blood. This clonotype was sampled from a woman between 50 and 59 years old with acute or convalescent COVID-19. CDR3 nucleotides: TGTGCCAGCAATAAACCTCAGGGGAAGACTGAAGCTTTCTTT. The encoded protein is CASNKPQGKTEAFF.